This T cell receptor beta chain emerged from a study of shared clonotypes between healthy human individuals. Germline-derived CDR1 and CDR2 are LGHNT and FRNRAP. The V end was cut by 1 base, the J end by 2 bases, with 0 bases between. CDR3 length: 11 amino acids. Profiling relied on immunoSEQ multiplex PCR, and the TCRdb table lists in-frame clones only, not all of them. The sample has around 550,000 clones, 90% to 97% seen once; the top ten hold about 0.054%. Splitting the CD4+ cells yielded a CD45RA+ naive subset and a CD45RA-negative memory subset. This chain links TRBV12-5 with TRBJ2-7; D is undetermined. This sequence originates from a woman in her thirties in good health. The sequenced sample was naive CD4+ T cells sorted from blood. Subset of the sample: CD45RA+ positively selected. The CDR3 sequence: CASGLAYEQYF. CDR3 nucleotide sequence: TGTGCTAGTGGTTTGGCCTACGAGCAGTACTTC. Variable domain in full (rest from reference TRBV12-5 and TRBJ2-7): DARVTQTPRHKVTEMGQEVTMRCQPILGHNTVFWYRQTMMQGLELLAYFRNRAPLDDSGMPKDRFSAEMPDATLATLKIQPSEPRDSAVYFCASGLAYEQYFGPGTRLTVT.